These 20 T cell receptor beta chains came from one sample sequenced in a study of identical twins. Via MiXCR, TCRdb re-called the 5' RACE reads, giving one row per CDR3 protein. The sample carries 650,000 to 750,000 distinct CDR3 sequences, around 21% recorded once. A further study also used this sample, focusing on T cells expressing NK-cell markers.

Specimen: PBMCs. These receptors all stem from a woman younger than 30 in good health.

The chain joins TRBV5-6 to TRBJ2-2; 8 nucleotides agree with TRBD2. With V trimmed by 3 bases and J by 2 bases, 6 bases remained unmatched. CDR3 size: 16 residues. Germline CDR1 reads SGHDT; CDR2 reads YYEEEE. The CDR3 DNA is TGTGCCAGCAGCTCGAGAGCGGGAGTTAACACCGGGGAGCTGTTTTTT. This codes for CASSSRAGVNTGELFF.

The CDR3 sequence: CASRTRNEKLFF. The CDR3, as DNA: TGTGCCAGCAGAACTCGGAATGAAAAACTGTTTTTT. This chain connects TRBV27 to TRBJ1-4; D is unclear. The CDR3 extends over 12 amino acids. Germline values: CDR1 MNHEY, CDR2 SMNVEV (reference sequence). V was trimmed by 6 bases and J by 5 bases, leaving 7 bases between them.

This clonotype showed up just a few times. The gene calls are TRBV6-5 and TRBJ2-3; 15 bases align to TRBD2. V dropped 5 bases and J dropped 6; count of bases not matched to a gene: 9. Germline CDR1 and CDR2: MNHEY and SVGAGI. The CDR3 has 17 residues. CDR3 DNA: TGTGCCAGCAGTACTCCCCCCGGGACTAGCGGGAGGGATACGCAGTATTTT. Residues: CASSTPPGTSGRDTQYF.

The sample holds a few counts of this clonotype. The rearrangement uses TRBV7-2 and TRBJ2-7; TRBD2 agrees at 12 bases. The CDR3 spans 15 residues. Germline assignment: CDR1 SGHTA and CDR2 FQGNSA. Losses at the gene ends were 6 bases for V and 4 bases for J; bases not matched to a gene: 7. In DNA, the CDR3 is TGTGCCAGCAGGATGCTAGCGGGAGGGCCATACGAGCAGTACTTC. Protein sequence: CASRMLAGGPYEQYF.

This clonotype was counted a few times. This chain joins TRBV6-1 and TRBJ2-7, with TRBD2 identical over 8 bases. The J segment lost 2 bases and the V segment lost 6 bases, leaving 9 bases of the junction unmatched. This CDR3 has 15 amino acids. Per the germline V gene, CDR1 is MNHNS and CDR2 is SASEGT. The CDR3 here is CASSTGQRGTYEQYF. The CDR3 DNA reads TGTGCCAGCAGCACAGGCCAGCGGGGGACCTACGAGCAGTACTTC.

This clonotype was seen a few times. CDR3 in amino acids: CSARPPPLKGETQYF. The CDR3 nucleotides read TGCAGTGCCCGTCCCCCCCCCCTTAAGGGAGAGACCCAGTACTTC. The V and J genes are TRBV20-1 and TRBJ2-5, with unresolved D. There are 15 residues in the CDR3. CDR1 DFQATT and CDR2 SNEGSKA come from the germline V gene (reference sequence). V was cut by 6 bases and J by 4 bases, with 21 bases left in between.

This clonotype was detected only a few times. The genes are TRBV5-1 and TRBJ2-3, with D possibly being TRBD2 (6 bases). The CDR3 spans 15 residues. V lost 5 bases and J lost 4, with 17 bases in between. Germline lookup yields CDR1 SGHRS and CDR2 YFSETQ. The CDR3 region is CASSATSLVADTQYF. CDR3 coding DNA: TGCGCCAGCAGTGCTACTAGCCTGGTCGCAGATACGCAGTATTTT.

This clonotype was recorded a few times. The V call is TRBV4-3, the J call TRBJ2-7; 9 bases align to TRBD1. V was pared by 4 bases and J by 3 bases, with 4 bases of the junction left unmatched. CDR3 length: 14 amino acids. CDR1 is LGHNA and CDR2 is YSLEER in the germline V gene. In DNA form, the CDR3 reads TGCGCCAGCAGCCGAGTGACAGGGGGCTACGAGCAGTACTTC. It specifies CASSRVTGGYEQYF.

This clonotype was observed a handful of times. The chain is built from TRBV20-1 and TRBJ2-7; D unclear. The V end lost 4 bases, the J end lost 0 bases, and 10 bases lay between the germline ends. The germline V gene has CDR1 DFQATT and CDR2 SNEGSKA (reference sequence). This CDR3 contains 13 residues. This CDR3 reads CSAKGQISYEQYF. CDR3 nucleotides: TGCAGTGCTAAAGGTCAGATCTCCTACGAGCAGTACTTC.

The V and J genes are TRBV7-6 and TRBJ2-7; 9 bases match TRBD2. Losses at the gene ends were 5 bases for V and 5 bases for J; bases not matched to a gene: 7. Looked up from germline, CDR1 is SGHVS and CDR2 is FNYEAQ. The CDR3 is made up of 14 amino acids. The CDR3 spells CASSPRTSVHEQYF. The CDR3 nucleotides are TGTGCCAGCAGCCCCCGGACTAGCGTCCACGAGCAGTACTTC.

This clonotype was seen more than once but under ten times. This chain links TRBV15 with TRBJ2-6; possibly TRBD1 for D (5 bases). This CDR3 comprises 14 residues. Looked up from germline, CDR1 is LNHNV and CDR2 is YYDKDF (reference sequence). The V end was cut by 0 bases, the J end by 7 bases, with 7 bases between. The CDR3 DNA reads TGTGCCACCAGCAGAGAAGGGGTAGCCAACGTCCTGACTTTC. Residues: CATSREGVANVLTF.

The CDR3 protein is CASAPGQLDSPLHF. The CDR3 DNA reads TGTGCCAGCGCCCCGGGACAGCTAGATTCACCCCTCCACTTT. This chain joins TRBV12-3 or TRBV12-4 and TRBJ1-6, with TRBD1 identical over 7 bases. This CDR3 is 14 amino acids long. V gave up 8 bases and J gave up 8 bases; unmatched junction bases: 9.

The sample holds a few counts of this clonotype. The chain couples TRBV24-1 to TRBJ2-5; the D call may be TRBD1 or TRBD2 (5 bases each). The germline V and J ends were trimmed by 4 bases and 1 base, with 6 bases remaining between them. The CDR3 is 13 residues long. Germline CDR1 is KGHDR and CDR2 is SFDVKD. Written as DNA, the CDR3 is TGTGCCACCAGTGACGGGGCCCAAGAGACCCAGTACTTC. Translated: CATSDGAQETQYF.

The gene calls are TRBV13 and TRBJ2-5; no clear D gene. CDR3 length: 16 amino acids. CDR1 is PRHDT, CDR2 FYEKMQ, per germline (reference sequence). The V and J ends lost 5 bases and 2 bases respectively, with 18 bases between them. CDR3 loop: CASSLESRREQETQYF. Written as DNA, the CDR3 is TGTGCCAGCAGCCTCGAAAGCCGGCGTGAACAAGAGACCCAGTACTTC.

This clonotype was seen only a few times. The chain employs TRBV6-1 and TRBJ2-7; TRBD1 matches at 7 bases. CDR1 MNHNS and CDR2 SASEGT come from the germline V gene. The CDR3 extends over 13 amino acids. V was clipped by 7 bases and J by 11 bases; unmatched bases: 14. In DNA form, the CDR3 reads TGTGCCAGCACTAAGATTAGACAGGGCTACGAGTACTTC. This encodes CASTKIRQGYEYF.

This clonotype was recorded many times. In nucleotides, the CDR3 is TGTGCCAGCAGCCAGGGACTAGCGTTTAGTAATGAGCAGTTCTTC. This gives the protein CASSQGLAFSNEQFF. This chain joins TRBV6-1 and TRBJ2-1, with 10 bases matching TRBD2. Germline V gene sequence: CDR1 MNHNS, CDR2 SASEGT. With 6 bases clipped from V and 7 bases from J, the junction kept 9 bases outside the gene matches. The CDR3 covers 15 residues.

This clonotype was recorded a few times. This chain uses TRBV5-1 with TRBJ2-3; 10 bases align to TRBD2. Germline V gives CDR1 SGHRS, CDR2 YFSETQ. With 3 bases clipped from V and 4 bases from J, the junction kept 5 bases outside the gene matches. CDR3 length equals 15 residues. The CDR3 bases are TGCGCCAGCAGCTGGGGACTAGCGAGAGCAGATACGCAGTATTTT. Amino acid sequence: CASSWGLARADTQYF.

This chain joins TRBV6-2 or TRBV6-3 and TRBJ2-1; tentative D call: TRBD2 (5 bases). The CDR3 spans 15 residues. V lost 2 bases, J lost 7 bases, and 15 bases lay in between. Looked up from germline, CDR1 is MNHEY and CDR2 is SVGEGT. In DNA form, the CDR3 reads TGTGCCAGCAGTTACGAGGGTCTTGCTCGAAATGAGCAGTTCTTC. Translated: CASSYEGLARNEQFF.

This sequence joins TRBV30 and TRBJ2-2, with 8 bases fitting TRBD1. This CDR3 is built from 14 residues. Per the germline V gene, CDR1 is GTSNPN and CDR2 is SVGIG (reference sequence). Trimming cost V 3 bases and J 6 bases; bases outside gene matches: 6. The CDR3 is CAWSHRGRSGELFF. CDR3 DNA: TGTGCCTGGAGCCACAGGGGGAGGTCCGGGGAGCTGTTTTTT.

V gene TRBV12-3 or TRBV12-4 combines with J gene TRBJ2-7; D remains unclear. The V end lost 3 bases, the J end lost 3 bases, and 12 bases lay between the germline ends. The CDR3 totals 14 residues. The CDR3 DNA sequence: TGTGCCAGCAGTTTGGACCCAAACCTCTACGAGCAGTACTTC. Translating it yields CASSLDPNLYEQYF.